Shown below are 21 T cell receptor beta chains from a single sample sequenced in a study of blood T cell repertoires in COVID-19. The method was immunoSEQ multiplex PCR; TCRdb's version includes in-frame clones alone and lacks a portion of them. Among about 190,000 clones listed, 84% were seen once. The sequencing sample was made of PBMCs or T cells enriched from blood (not recorded which). These receptors all stem from a woman aged 30 to 39 who had been exposed to COVID-19.

This chain uses TRBV19 with TRBJ1-5, with D possibly matching TRBD1 (6 bases). The CDR3 contains 15 residues. CDR1 is LNHDA, CDR2 SQIVND, per germline (reference sequence). V lost 5 bases and J lost 1, with 12 bases in between. Written as DNA, the CDR3 is TGTGCCAGTAGTGCCGCACAGGGAAGCAATCAGCCCCAGCATTTT. Translating it yields CASSAAQGSNQPQHF.

The J gene is TRBJ1-3, the V gene TRBV29-1; D possibly corresponds to TRBD1 (6 bases). Trimming took off 4 bases at V and 6 bases at J, with 10 bases between the two ends. CDR1 is SQVTM and CDR2 is ANQGSEA in the germline V gene. The CDR3 loop spans 12 amino acids. The CDR3 protein is CSVAQGENTIYF. Here the CDR3 DNA reads TGCAGCGTTGCACAGGGAGAAAACACCATATATTTT.

In DNA, the CDR3 is TGTGCCAGCTCACCACGGCAGGGCCCTACGAATGGCTACACCTTC. Its protein is CASSPRQGPTNGYTF. The V gene is TRBV18, the J gene TRBJ1-2; D may be TRBD1 (5 bases). Trimming took off 1 base at V and 6 bases at J, with 15 bases between the two ends. The germline CDR1 and CDR2 sequences are KGHSH and LQKENI. CDR3 length: 15 residues.

In the case of this clone: Other DNA sequences of this sample code for an identical CDR3. The CDR3 reads CASSRDREETQYF. In DNA, the CDR3 is TGTGCCAGCAGTCGTGACAGAGAAGAGACCCAGTACTTC. The rearrangement links TRBV7-2 to TRBJ2-5, with a weak D call TRBD1 (5 bases). Trimming cost V 6 bases and J 3 bases, with 11 bases left between them. This CDR3 is 13 amino acids long. CDR1 and CDR2 from the germline V gene are SGHTA and FQGNSA. The entire variable domain, with the rest obtained from reference TRBV7-2 and TRBJ2-5, is as follows: GAGVSQSPSNKVTEKGKDVELRCDPISGHTALYWYRQSLGQGLEFLIYFQGNSAPDKSGLPSDRFSAERTGGSVSTLTIQRTQQEDSAVYLCASSRDREETQYFGPGTRLLVL.

The V call is TRBV7-6, the J call TRBJ1-5; no firm D call. Trimming left V 5 bases short and J 9 bases short, with 14 bases between. Germline V gene sequence: CDR1 SGHVS, CDR2 FNYEAQ. This CDR3 is built from 13 residues. The CDR3 sequence: CASSLNSVGPQHF. Written as DNA, the CDR3 is TGTGCCAGCAGCCTAAACAGTGTTGGGCCCCAGCATTTT.

This chain uses TRBV3-1 (or the pseudogene TRBV3-2) with TRBJ1-2, with D unresolved. Germline CDR1 and CDR2: LGHDT and YNNKEL (reference sequence). The V end lost 4 bases, the J end lost 2 bases, and 11 bases lay between the germline ends. The CDR3 is 14 amino acids. In DNA form, the CDR3 reads TGTGCCAGCAGCCCCGGTGAGGGAAACTATGGCTACACCTTC. It encodes CASSPGEGNYGYTF.

This chain joins TRBV29-1 and TRBJ2-3; 8 nucleotides match TRBD2. The CDR3 length is 15 residues. Looked up from germline, CDR1 is SQVTM and CDR2 is ANQGSEA. With 4 bases clipped from V and 0 bases from J, the junction kept 6 bases outside the gene matches. CDR3 region: CSVGGRGGSTDTQYF. The CDR3 bases are TGCAGCGTTGGAGGCCGGGGGGGGAGCACAGATACGCAGTATTTT.

The rearrangement links TRBV29-1 to TRBJ2-1, with 10 bases fitting TRBD1. V was clipped by 7 bases and J by 9 bases; unmatched bases: 12. CDR3 length equals 14 residues. Germline CDR1 reads SQVTM; CDR2 reads ANQGSEA. CDR3 region: CSARDRGRVGEQFF. The CDR3 region has the DNA TGCAGCGCCCGGGACAGGGGTAGGGTTGGTGAGCAGTTCTTC.

J is TRBJ2-5 and V is TRBV5-1, with 7 bases that match TRBD2. From germline, CDR1 is SGHRS and CDR2 YFSETQ. The CDR3 covers 15 residues. The V and J ends lost 0 bases and 4 bases, in that order; junction bases with no gene match: 6. The CDR3, as DNA: TGCGCCAGCAGCTTGGCTTCGGGGGGAGGAGAGACCCAGTACTTC. Translating gives CASSLASGGGETQYF.

This clone was seen a single time. This chain joins TRBV2 and TRBJ2-7; 11 nucleotides match TRBD2. V was clipped by 4 bases and J by 4 bases; unmatched bases: 9. There are 16 residues in the CDR3. Germline V gene sequence: CDR1 SNHLY, CDR2 FYNNEI. The CDR3 coding sequence is TGTGCCAGCAGTGCCGATAGCGGGGGGGCCCTGTACGAGCAGTACTTC. Amino acids: CASSADSGGALYEQYF.

The V and J genes are TRBV19 and TRBJ2-2, with a tentative D call TRBD2 (5 bases). The CDR3 is made up of 16 amino acids. Germline-derived CDR1 and CDR2 are LNHDA and SQIVND (reference sequence). Trimming shortened V by 2 bases and J by 6 bases, and 16 bases separated the two germline ends. The CDR3 spells CASSIRASRFAGELFF. CDR3 nucleotides: TGTGCCAGTAGTATAAGGGCTAGCCGGTTTGCCGGGGAGCTGTTTTTT.

CDR3 in amino acids: CASMQTGGSNQPQHF. The CDR3 coding sequence is TGTGCCAGTATGCAAACCGGGGGGAGCAATCAGCCCCAGCATTTT. This chain links TRBV19 with TRBJ1-5; TRBD1 might be the D (5 bases). Between the trimmed V and J ends, which lost 7 bases and 1 base, there was a span of 14 bases. Germline CDR1 is LNHDA and CDR2 is SQIVND (reference sequence). The CDR3 extends over 15 amino acids.

This sequence joins TRBV10-3 and TRBJ2-5, with 9 bases lining up with TRBD2. V was clipped by 0 bases and J by 3 bases; unmatched bases: 2. In germline, CDR1 is ENHRY, CDR2 SYGVKD. The CDR3 totals 15 residues. CDR3 protein: CAISESRGGKETQYF. DNA for the CDR3: TGTGCCATCAGTGAGTCGCGGGGGGGCAAAGAGACCCAGTACTTC.

The chain has TRBV14 and TRBJ1-2; 12 positions match TRBD1. The V gene's germline CDR1 is SGHDN and CDR2 FVKESK. Losses at the gene ends were 0 bases for V and 7 bases for J; bases not matched to a gene: 6. The CDR3 is made up of 16 amino acids. This chain's CDR3 is CASSQDPGQGALGYTF. DNA of the CDR3: TGTGCCAGCAGCCAAGATCCGGGACAGGGGGCGCTTGGCTACACCTTC.

The chain uses TRBV6-6 and TRBJ1-2; TRBD1 aligns across 9 bases. V was clipped by 2 bases and J by 8 bases; unmatched bases: 12. Germline CDR1 is MNHNY and CDR2 is SVGAGI (reference sequence). The CDR3 loop spans 16 amino acids. CDR3 nucleotides: TGTGCCAGCAGTTACCCGACCGGGACAGGGTGGGTAGGCTACACCTTC. It specifies CASSYPTGTGWVGYTF.

This clone was observed a single time. The V gene is TRBV7-6, the J gene TRBJ2-1; 12 nucleotides align to TRBD2. The CDR3 contains 18 residues. CDR1 and CDR2 (germline): SGHVS, FNYEAQ. The V segment lost 2 bases and the J segment 10 bases; nucleotides outside the gene matches: 15. DNA of the CDR3: TGTGCCAGCAGCTTATTTGCTAGCGGGGGGGCCAGGAATGTAGAGCAGTTCTTC. This encodes CASSLFASGGARNVEQFF.

This clone occurred once. V usage is TRBV7-8 and J usage is TRBJ2-1, with 8 bases matching TRBD2. This CDR3 is 15 amino acids long. V was clipped by 5 bases and J by 4 bases; unmatched bases: 7. Germline loops: CDR1 SGHVS, CDR2 FQNEAQ. In DNA form, the CDR3 reads TGTGCCAGCAGCCCCCCCGGGAGGGGTTACAATGAGCAGTTCTTC. Translating gives CASSPPGRGYNEQFF.

V gene TRBV12-3 or TRBV12-4 combines with J gene TRBJ1-2; 8 bases line up with TRBD1. Trimming took 8 bases from V and 8 from J; bases not matched to a gene: 7. The CDR3 totals 12 residues. The CDR3 DNA is TGTGCCAGCTCTGGACAGGGCTGGGGCTACACCTTC. Amino acid sequence: CASSGQGWGYTF.

The chain employs TRBV9 and TRBJ2-7; D might be TRBD2 (7 bases). V was clipped by 4 bases and J by 1 base, with 18 bases between them. The CDR3 totals 16 residues. CDR1 and CDR2 from the germline V gene are SGDLS and YYNGEE. CDR3 sequence (DNA): TGTGCCAGCAGCCCCCAGGGCGGGGGCCCTTCCTACGAGCAGTACTTC. It specifies CASSPQGGGPSYEQYF.

The genes are TRBV18 and TRBJ1-5; D is uncertain. The CDR3 is made up of 15 amino acids. Deletions cut 5 bases from V and 0 bases from J, with 11 bases between. Germline assignment: CDR1 KGHSH and CDR2 LQKENI. The CDR3 reads CASSNQAGSNQPQHF. CDR3 DNA sequence: TGTGCCAGCTCAAATCAGGCAGGTAGCAATCAGCCCCAGCATTTT.

This chain links TRBV4-3 with TRBJ1-4, with D perhaps matching TRBD1 (5 bases). Looked up from germline, CDR1 is LGHNA and CDR2 is YSLEER. This CDR3 is built from 16 residues. The ends were cut back, 2 bases at V and 1 base at J, with 11 bases in the middle. CDR3 protein: CASSQQGFGTNEKLFF. CDR3 DNA: TGCGCCAGCAGCCAACAGGGTTTCGGAACTAATGAAAAACTGTTTTTT.